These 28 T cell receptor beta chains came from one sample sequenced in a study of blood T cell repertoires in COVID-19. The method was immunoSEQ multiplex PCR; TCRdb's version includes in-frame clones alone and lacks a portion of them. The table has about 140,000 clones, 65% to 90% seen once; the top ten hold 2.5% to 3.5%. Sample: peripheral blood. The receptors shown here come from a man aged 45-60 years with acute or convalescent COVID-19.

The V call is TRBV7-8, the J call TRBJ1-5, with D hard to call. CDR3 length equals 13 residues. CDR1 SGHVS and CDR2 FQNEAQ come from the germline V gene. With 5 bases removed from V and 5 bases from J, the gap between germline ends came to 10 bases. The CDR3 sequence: CASSLTVYQPQHF. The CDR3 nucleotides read TGTGCCAGCAGCCTAACAGTATATCAGCCCCAGCATTTT.

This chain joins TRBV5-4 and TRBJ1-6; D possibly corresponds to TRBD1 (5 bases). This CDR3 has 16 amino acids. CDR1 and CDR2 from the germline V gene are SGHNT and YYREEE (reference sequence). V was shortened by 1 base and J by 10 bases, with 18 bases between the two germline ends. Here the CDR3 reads CASSLYLRGEGSPLHF. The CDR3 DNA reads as TGTGCCAGCAGCTTGTATCTGCGAGGGGAGGGATCACCCCTCCACTTT.

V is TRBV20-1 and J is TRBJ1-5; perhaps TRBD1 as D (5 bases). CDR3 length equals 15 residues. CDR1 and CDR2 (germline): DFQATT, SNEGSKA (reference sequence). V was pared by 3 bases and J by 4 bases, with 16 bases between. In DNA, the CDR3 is TGCAGTGCTAGTCCGAGTTCTAGGGGAAATCAGCCCCAGCATTTT. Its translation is CSASPSSRGNQPQHF.

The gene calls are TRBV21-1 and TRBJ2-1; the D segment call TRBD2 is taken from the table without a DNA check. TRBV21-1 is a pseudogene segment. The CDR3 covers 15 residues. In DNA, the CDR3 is TGTGCCAGCAGCAGACCGGGGGGAGAGGTCGATGAGCAGTTCTTC. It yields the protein CASSRPGGEVDEQFF.

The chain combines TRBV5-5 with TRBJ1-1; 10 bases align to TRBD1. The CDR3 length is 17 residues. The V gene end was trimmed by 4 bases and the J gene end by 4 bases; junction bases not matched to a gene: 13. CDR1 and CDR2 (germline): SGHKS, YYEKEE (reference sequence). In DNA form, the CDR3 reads TGTGCCAGCAGCCCCCCGGGACAGGGGATGATCGCCACTGAAGCTTTCTTT. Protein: CASSPPGQGMIATEAFF.

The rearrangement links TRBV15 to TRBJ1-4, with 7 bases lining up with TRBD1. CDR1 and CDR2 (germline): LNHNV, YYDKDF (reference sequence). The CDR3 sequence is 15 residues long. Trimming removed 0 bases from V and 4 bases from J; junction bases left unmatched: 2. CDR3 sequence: CATSREQGVNEKLFF. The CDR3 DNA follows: TGTGCCACCAGCAGAGAGCAGGGGGTTAATGAAAAACTGTTTTTT.

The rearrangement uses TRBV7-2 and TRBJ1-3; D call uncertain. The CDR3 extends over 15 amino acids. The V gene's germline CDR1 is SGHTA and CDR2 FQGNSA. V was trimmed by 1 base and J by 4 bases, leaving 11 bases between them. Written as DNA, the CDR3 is TGTGCCAGCAGCTTAGTACCGCTGGGCGGAAACACCATATATTTT. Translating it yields CASSLVPLGGNTIYF.

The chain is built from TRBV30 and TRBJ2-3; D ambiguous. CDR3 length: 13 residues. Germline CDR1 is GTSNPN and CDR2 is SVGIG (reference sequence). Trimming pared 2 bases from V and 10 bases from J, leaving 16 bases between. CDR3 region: CAWSLSPGRAQYF. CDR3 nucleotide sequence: TGTGCCTGGAGTCTCTCCCCGGGTCGGGCGCAGTATTTT.

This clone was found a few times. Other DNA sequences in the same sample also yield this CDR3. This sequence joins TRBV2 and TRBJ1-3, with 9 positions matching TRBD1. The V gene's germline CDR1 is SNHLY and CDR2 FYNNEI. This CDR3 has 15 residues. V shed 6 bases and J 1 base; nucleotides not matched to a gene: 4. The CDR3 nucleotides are TGTGCCAGCAGCCCCGGGACAGGGTCTGGAAACACCATATATTTT. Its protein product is CASSPGTGSGNTIYF.

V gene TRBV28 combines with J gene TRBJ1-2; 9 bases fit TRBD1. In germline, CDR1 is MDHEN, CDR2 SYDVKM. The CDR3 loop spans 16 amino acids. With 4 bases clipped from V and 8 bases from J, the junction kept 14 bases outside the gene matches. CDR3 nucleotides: TGTGCCAGCAGTTCCACGTTCTCCGGGACAGGGTACGGCTACACCTTC. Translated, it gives CASSSTFSGTGYGYTF.

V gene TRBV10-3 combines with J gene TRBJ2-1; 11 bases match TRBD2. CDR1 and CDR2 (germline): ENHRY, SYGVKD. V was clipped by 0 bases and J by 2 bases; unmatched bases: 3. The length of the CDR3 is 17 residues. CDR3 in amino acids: CAISESSTSGAYNEQFF. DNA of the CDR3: TGTGCCATCAGTGAGTCCTCGACTAGCGGGGCCTACAATGAGCAGTTCTTC.

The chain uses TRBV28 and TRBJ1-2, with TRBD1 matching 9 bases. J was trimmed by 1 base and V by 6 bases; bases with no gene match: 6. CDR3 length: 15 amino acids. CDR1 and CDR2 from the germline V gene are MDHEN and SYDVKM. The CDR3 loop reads CASRVTGGRNYGYTF. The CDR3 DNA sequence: TGTGCCAGCAGGGTGACAGGGGGACGTAACTATGGCTACACCTTC.

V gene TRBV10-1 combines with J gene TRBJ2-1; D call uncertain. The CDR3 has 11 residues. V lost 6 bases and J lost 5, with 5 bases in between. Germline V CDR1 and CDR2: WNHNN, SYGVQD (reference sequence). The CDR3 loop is CASSANNEQFF. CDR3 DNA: TGCGCCAGCAGCGCGAACAATGAGCAGTTCTTC.

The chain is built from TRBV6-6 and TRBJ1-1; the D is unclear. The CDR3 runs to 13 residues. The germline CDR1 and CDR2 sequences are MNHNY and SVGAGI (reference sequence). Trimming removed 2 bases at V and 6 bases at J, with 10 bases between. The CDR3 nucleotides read TGTGCCAGCAGTTACGAGGAATTTGCTGAAGCTTTCTTT. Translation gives CASSYEEFAEAFF.

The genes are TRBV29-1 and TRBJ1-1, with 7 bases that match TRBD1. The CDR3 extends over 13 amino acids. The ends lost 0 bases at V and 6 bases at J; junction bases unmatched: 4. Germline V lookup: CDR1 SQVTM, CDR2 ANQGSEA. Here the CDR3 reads CSVEDWTGPEAFF. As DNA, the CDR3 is TGCAGCGTTGAAGACTGGACAGGACCTGAAGCTTTCTTT. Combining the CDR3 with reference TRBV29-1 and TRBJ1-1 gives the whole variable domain SAVISQKPSRDICQRGTSLTIQCQVDSQVTMMFWYRQQPGQSLTLIATANQGSEATYESGFVIDKFPISRPNLTFSTLTVSNMSPEDSSIYLCSVEDWTGPEAFFGQGTRLTVV.

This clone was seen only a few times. The CDR3 coding sequence is TGTGCCAGCAGCTTAGGAGACTCCACTGAAGCTTTCTTT. This gives the protein CASSLGDSTEAFF. The gene calls are TRBV13 and TRBJ1-1; D is ambiguous. Trimming took 0 bases from V and 4 from J, leaving 6 bases between them. Germline CDR1 is PRHDT and CDR2 is FYEKMQ (reference sequence). This CDR3 spans 13 amino acids.

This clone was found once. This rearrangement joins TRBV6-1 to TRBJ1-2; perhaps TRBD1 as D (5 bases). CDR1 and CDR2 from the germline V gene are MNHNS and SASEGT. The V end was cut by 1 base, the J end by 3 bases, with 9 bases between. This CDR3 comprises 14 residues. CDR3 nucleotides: TGTGCCAGCAGTGAAGTTGGGGCTTACTATGGCTACACCTTC. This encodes CASSEVGAYYGYTF.

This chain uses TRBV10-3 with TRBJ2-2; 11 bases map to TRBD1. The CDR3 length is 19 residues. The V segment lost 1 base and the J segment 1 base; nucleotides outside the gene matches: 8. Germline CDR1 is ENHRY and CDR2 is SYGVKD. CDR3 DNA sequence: TGTGCCATCAGTGAGTTCCCAGGGACAGGGGGAAAGAACACCGGGGAGCTGTTTTTT. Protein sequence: CAISEFPGTGGKNTGELFF.

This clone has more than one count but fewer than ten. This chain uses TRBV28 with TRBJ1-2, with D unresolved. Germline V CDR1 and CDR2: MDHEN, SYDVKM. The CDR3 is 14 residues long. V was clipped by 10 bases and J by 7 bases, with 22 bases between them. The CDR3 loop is CATTTSRRIFGYTF. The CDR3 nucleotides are TGTGCCACCACGACGTCCAGGAGGATTTTTGGCTACACCTTC.

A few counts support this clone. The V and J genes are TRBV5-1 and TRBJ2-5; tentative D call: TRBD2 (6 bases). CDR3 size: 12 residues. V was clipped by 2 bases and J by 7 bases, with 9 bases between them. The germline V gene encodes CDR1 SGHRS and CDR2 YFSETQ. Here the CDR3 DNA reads TGCGCCAGCAGCTTAGGGGAGGCGACCCAGTACTTC. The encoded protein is CASSLGEATQYF.

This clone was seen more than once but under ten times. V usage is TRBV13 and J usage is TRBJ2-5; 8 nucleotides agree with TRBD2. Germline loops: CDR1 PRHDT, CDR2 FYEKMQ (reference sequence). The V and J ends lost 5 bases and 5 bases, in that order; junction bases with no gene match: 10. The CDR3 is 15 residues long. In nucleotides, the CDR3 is TGTGCCAGCAGCCCCCGGGAGGGAGTGGAGGAGACCCAGTACTTC. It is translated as CASSPREGVEETQYF.

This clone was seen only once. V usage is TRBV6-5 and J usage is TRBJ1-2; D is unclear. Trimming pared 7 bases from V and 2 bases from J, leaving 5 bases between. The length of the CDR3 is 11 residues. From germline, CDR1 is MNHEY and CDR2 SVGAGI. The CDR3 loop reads CASKQNYGYTF. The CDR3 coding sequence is TGTGCCAGCAAACAGAACTATGGCTACACCTTC.

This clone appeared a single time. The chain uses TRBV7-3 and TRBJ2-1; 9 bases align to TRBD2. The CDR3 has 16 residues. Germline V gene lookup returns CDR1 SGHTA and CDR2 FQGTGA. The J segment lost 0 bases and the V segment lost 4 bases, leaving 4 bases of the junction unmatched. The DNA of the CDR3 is TGTGCCAGCAGCTCCCTAGCGGGAAACTCCTACAATGAGCAGTTCTTC. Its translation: CASSSLAGNSYNEQFF.

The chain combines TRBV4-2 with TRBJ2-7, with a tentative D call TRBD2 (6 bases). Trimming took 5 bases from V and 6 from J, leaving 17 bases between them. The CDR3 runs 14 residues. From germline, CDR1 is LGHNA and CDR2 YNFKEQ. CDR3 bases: TGTGCCAGCAGCGACGGAGGGCCCTCTACCGAGCAGTACTTC. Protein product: CASSDGGPSTEQYF.

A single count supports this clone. DNA for the CDR3: TGTGCCAGTAGTATAGACGGGAGAGTGAGGGACAATGAGCAGTTCTTC. It codes for CASSIDGRVRDNEQFF. The chain carries TRBV19 and TRBJ2-1; weak D call: TRBD2 (6 bases). The germline V gene encodes CDR1 LNHDA and CDR2 SQIVND (reference sequence). V was trimmed by 0 bases and J by 5 bases, leaving 14 bases between them. The CDR3 is made up of 16 amino acids.

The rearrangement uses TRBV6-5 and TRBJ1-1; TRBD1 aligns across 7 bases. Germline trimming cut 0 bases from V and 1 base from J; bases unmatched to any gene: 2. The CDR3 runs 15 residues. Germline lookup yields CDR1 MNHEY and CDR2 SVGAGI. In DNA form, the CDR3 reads TGTGCCAGCAGTTACTCAAGGGGGCGGAACACTGAAGCTTTCTTT. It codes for CASSYSRGRNTEAFF.

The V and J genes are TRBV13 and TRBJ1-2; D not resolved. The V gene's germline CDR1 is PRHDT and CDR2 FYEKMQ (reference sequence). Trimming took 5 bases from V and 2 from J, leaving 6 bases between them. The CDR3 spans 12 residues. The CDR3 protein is CASSAGNYGYTF. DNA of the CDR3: TGTGCCAGCAGCGCGGGGAACTATGGCTACACCTTC.

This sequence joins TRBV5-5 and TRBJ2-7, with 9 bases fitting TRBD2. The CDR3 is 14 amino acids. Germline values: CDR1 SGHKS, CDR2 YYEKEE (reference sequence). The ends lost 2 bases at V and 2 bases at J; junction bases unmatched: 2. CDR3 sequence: CASSFLAGAYEQYF. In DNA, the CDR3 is TGTGCCAGCAGCTTTTTAGCGGGGGCCTACGAGCAGTACTTC. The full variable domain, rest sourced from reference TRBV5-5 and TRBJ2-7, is DAGVTQSPTHLIKTRGQQVTLRCSPISGHKSVSWYQQVLGQGPQFIFQYYEKEERGRGNFPDRFSARQFPNYSSELNVNALLLGDSALYLCASSFLAGAYEQYFGPGTRLTVT.